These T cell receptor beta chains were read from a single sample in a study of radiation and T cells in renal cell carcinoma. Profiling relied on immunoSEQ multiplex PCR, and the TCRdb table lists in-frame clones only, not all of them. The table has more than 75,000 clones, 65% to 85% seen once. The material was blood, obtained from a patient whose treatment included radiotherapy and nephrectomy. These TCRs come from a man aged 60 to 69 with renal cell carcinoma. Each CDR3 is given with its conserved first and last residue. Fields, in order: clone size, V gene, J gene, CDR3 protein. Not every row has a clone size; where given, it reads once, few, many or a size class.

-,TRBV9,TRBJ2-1,CASSVRAAGSYNEQFF
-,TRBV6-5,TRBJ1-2,CAVRGDYGYTF
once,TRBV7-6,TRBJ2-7,CASRPQGGPYEQYF
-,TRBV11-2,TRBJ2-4,CASSLEGQGRAKNIQYF
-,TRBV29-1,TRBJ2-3,CSVDGGSGDTQYF
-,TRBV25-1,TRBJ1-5,CARAPTAVYSNQPQHF
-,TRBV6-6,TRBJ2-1,CASSTGTSYYEQFF
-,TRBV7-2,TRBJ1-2,CASSLPGGGRGYTF
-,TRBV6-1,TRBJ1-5,CASLTAHSNQPQHF
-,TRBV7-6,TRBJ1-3,CASSTGTPDVSGNTIYF
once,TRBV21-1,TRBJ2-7,CASSNLVRGQGAPTSYEQYF
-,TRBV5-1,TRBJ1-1,CASSLAFWSRRAFF
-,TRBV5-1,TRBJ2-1,CASSLAGEQFF
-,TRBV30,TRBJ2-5,CAWSVGAQETQYF
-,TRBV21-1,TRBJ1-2,CASHEGGENYGYTF
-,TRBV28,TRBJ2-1,CASSHHTAKVEQFF
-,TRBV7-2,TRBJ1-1,CASSSPGRGAFF
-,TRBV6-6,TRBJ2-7,CASSYSSRVHEQYF
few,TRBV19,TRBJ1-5,CASTDSGGASNQPQHF
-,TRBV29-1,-,CSVESSGRYEQYF
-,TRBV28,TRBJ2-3,CASLAWESDTQYF
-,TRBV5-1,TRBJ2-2,CASRDSPNTGELFF
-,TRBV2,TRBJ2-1,CASSTLPREDYNEQFF
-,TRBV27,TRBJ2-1,CASSPRTASYNEQFF
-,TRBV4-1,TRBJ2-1,CASSHRAGGLYNEQFF
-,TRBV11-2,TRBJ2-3,CASSLRHLQRRSADTQYF
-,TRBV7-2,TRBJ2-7,CASSLGAGLSYEQYF
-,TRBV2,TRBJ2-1,CASSEGWGGVFRNEQFF
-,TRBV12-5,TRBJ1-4,CASGLAPTNEKLFF
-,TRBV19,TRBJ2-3,CATTPEEGHTDTQYF
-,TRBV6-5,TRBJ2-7,CASSRASGSYEQYF
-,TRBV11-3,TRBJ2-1,CASSPQPTGDEQFF
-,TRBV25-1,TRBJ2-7,CASSLVTRIHEQYF
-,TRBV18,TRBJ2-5,CASSPLSGSRETQYF
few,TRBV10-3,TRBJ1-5,CATHRDNNQPQHF
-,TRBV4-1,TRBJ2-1,CASSPGLAGYNEQFF
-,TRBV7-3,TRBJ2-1,CASSITSRGPSGRGSYNEQFF
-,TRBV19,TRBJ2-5,CASSRGAGGQETQYF
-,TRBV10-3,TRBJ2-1,CAISDRVGVYNEQFF
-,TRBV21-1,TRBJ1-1,CASSKVTGTGTVPRRKAFF
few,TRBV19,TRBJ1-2,CASSNPGLKYGYTF
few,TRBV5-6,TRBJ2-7,CASSRTGTNPSYEQYF
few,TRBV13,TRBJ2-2,CASRLAVKTGELFF
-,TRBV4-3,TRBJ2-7,CASSQDLPYEQYF
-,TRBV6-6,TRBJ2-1,CASSQGPFNEQFF
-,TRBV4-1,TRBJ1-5,CASSLRQGAAQPQHF
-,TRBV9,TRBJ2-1,CASSVTILAASGDNEQFF
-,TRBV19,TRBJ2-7,CASSIRGEAEQYF
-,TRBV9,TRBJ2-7,CASSVEAGGPYEQYF
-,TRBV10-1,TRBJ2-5,CASSTDRDGETQYF
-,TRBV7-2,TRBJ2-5,CASSLAGGRETQYF
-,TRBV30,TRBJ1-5,CAWSLGRVGQPQHF
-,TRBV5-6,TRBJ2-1,CASSLGGAEQFF